This entry lists 14 T cell receptor beta chains sequenced from one sample in a study of cytomegalovirus exposure and HLA in healthy donors. The PCR was carried out with 60 Vbeta primers and 13 Jbeta primers. Sequencing used immunoSEQ multiplex PCR; TCRdb keeps in-frame clones, though not all of them. The table has roughly 140,000 clones, 80% seen once; the top ten hold around 4.3%. The sequencing sample was made of PBMCs. Source of these receptors: a man in his forties or fifties in good health and CMV-seronegative.

This sequence joins TRBV11-3 and TRBJ2-3, with 10 bases identical to TRBD2. Germline assignment: CDR1 SGHNT and CDR2 YENEEA. The trim removed 2 bases at V and 6 bases at J, leaving 5 bases unmatched. CDR3 size: 15 residues. CDR3 sequence reads: CASSLSTSGEDTQYF. In DNA, the CDR3 is TGTGCCAGCAGCTTATCTACTAGCGGGGAGGATACGCAGTATTTT.

The V call is TRBV5-1, the J call TRBJ2-7, with D unclear. The CDR3 is 13 amino acids. Germline V CDR1 and CDR2: SGHRS, YFSETQ. V lost 2 bases and J lost 3, with 9 bases in between. Written as DNA, the CDR3 is TGCGCCAGCAGCTTTGGCCCGCTCTACGAGCAGTACTTC. Protein: CASSFGPLYEQYF.

This chain's CDR3 is CASSRTGEAGNTIYF. Written as DNA, the CDR3 is TGTGCCAGCAGCCGAACAGGGGAGGCTGGAAACACCATATATTTT. The rearrangement uses TRBV28 and TRBJ1-3, with 7 bases aligning to TRBD1. After removal of 6 bases from V and 2 bases from J, the junction contained 7 bases not matched to a gene. The germline gives CDR1 MDHEN, CDR2 SYDVKM. CDR3 size: 15 residues.

The genes are TRBV10-3 and TRBJ1-5, with 7 bases that match TRBD1. CDR1 ENHRY and CDR2 SYGVKD come from the germline V gene. V lost 5 bases to trimming and J lost 9 bases; unmatched junction nucleotides: 13. There are 15 residues in the CDR3. The CDR3 sequence is CAISSTGAHRGPQHF. DNA for the CDR3: TGTGCCATCAGTAGCACAGGGGCCCACCGGGGGCCCCAGCATTTT.

The rearrangement links TRBV19 to TRBJ1-4, with no clear D. CDR3 length: 14 amino acids. Trimming took 3 bases from V and 8 from J, leaving 13 bases between them. CDR1 and CDR2 (germline): LNHDA, SQIVND (reference sequence). CDR3 DNA sequence: TGTGCCAGTAGTATCCCTGCCTACAGCGAAAAACTGTTTTTT. Its protein is CASSIPAYSEKLFF.

This clone was observed a single time. The chain employs TRBV11-2 and TRBJ1-5; a weak D match, TRBD1 (6 bases). V was clipped by 0 bases and J by 7 bases, with 13 bases between them. This CDR3 contains 15 residues. CDR1 is SGHAT, CDR2 FQNNGV, per germline. CDR3 in amino acids: CASSLDPGGGQPQHF. CDR3 sequence (DNA): TGTGCCAGCAGCTTAGATCCGGGGGGCGGGCAGCCCCAGCATTTT.

The table lists this clone with a count of one. The V and J genes are TRBV10-1 and TRBJ1-6; 9 nucleotides match TRBD1. V shed 4 bases and J 7 bases; nucleotides not matched to a gene: 5. The CDR3 totals 15 residues. CDR1 is WNHNN, CDR2 SYGVQD, per germline (reference sequence). DNA for the CDR3: TGCGCCAGCAGTGCCGGGACAGGGAGGAATTCACCCCTCCACTTT. Translation: CASSAGTGRNSPLHF.

The chain employs TRBV7-2 and TRBJ2-2, with 8 bases matching TRBD2. This CDR3 has 15 residues. The J segment lost 5 bases and the V segment lost 5 bases, leaving 7 bases of the junction unmatched. Germline CDR1 is SGHTA and CDR2 is FQGNSA. The CDR3 DNA follows: TGTGCCAGCAGCCCGGGACTAGTCCGGACCGGGGAGCTGTTTTTT. As protein: CASSPGLVRTGELFF.

The sample holds one count of this clone. Here the CDR3 reads CATSRDIGGTNEKLFF. The CDR3 DNA follows: TGTGCCACCAGCAGAGATATAGGCGGAACCAATGAAAAACTGTTTTTT. V is TRBV15 and J is TRBJ1-4; D uncertain. Trimming removed 0 bases at V and 5 bases at J, with 13 bases between. Per the germline V gene, CDR1 is LNHNV and CDR2 is YYDKDF (reference sequence). The CDR3 contains 16 residues.

CDR3 in amino acids: CASSLAGAKNIQYF. The CDR3 region has the DNA TGTGCCAGCAGTTTAGCAGGGGCCAAAAACATTCAGTACTTC. The chain couples TRBV27 to TRBJ2-4; D possibly corresponds to TRBD1 (5 bases). The germline V gene encodes CDR1 MNHEY and CDR2 SMNVEV (reference sequence). The length of the CDR3 is 14 residues. The ends were cut back, 2 bases at V and 1 base at J, with 6 bases in the middle.

The chain recombines TRBV28 with TRBJ2-3; 8 bases fit TRBD2. Germline V lookup: CDR1 MDHEN, CDR2 SYDVKM. V lost 5 bases and J lost 0; bases outside the gene matches: 7. This CDR3 comprises 16 residues. The CDR3 DNA is TGTGCCAGCAGTACCCAACTAGCGGCTAGCACAGATACGCAGTATTTT. Its protein is CASSTQLAASTDTQYF.

The V call is TRBV9, the J call TRBJ2-5; 12 bases align to TRBD2. The ends lost 0 bases at V and 7 bases at J; junction bases unmatched: 4. Per the germline V gene, CDR1 is SGDLS and CDR2 is YYNGEE. The CDR3 totals 15 residues. As DNA, the CDR3 is TGTGCCAGCAGCGTAGGGACTAGCGGGGAAGGGACCCAGTACTTC. Protein product: CASSVGTSGEGTQYF.

This sequence joins TRBV2 and TRBJ2-5, with 7 bases that match TRBD1. The assigned J gene may be wrong: the sequence end matches TRBJ2-7 better. Germline V gives CDR1 SNHLY, CDR2 FYNNEI. The CDR3 loop spans 14 amino acids. This CDR3 reads CASREQGPTHEQYF. The CDR3 bases are TGTGCCAGCAGGGAACAGGGGCCCACCCACGAGCAGTACTTC.

This clone was detected once. The chain joins TRBV2 to TRBJ2-1, with no clear D. Trimming cost V 6 bases and J 5 bases, with 11 bases left between them. Germline V gene sequence: CDR1 SNHLY, CDR2 FYNNEI. The CDR3 runs to 13 residues. The CDR3: CASSLRVNNEQFF. Here the CDR3 DNA reads TGTGCCAGCAGCCTTAGAGTTAACAATGAGCAGTTCTTC. The full variable domain, completed using reference TRBV2 and TRBJ2-1, is EPEVTQTPSHQVTQMGQEVILRCVPISNHLYFYWYRQILGQKVEFLVSFYNNEISEKSEIFDDQFSVERPDGSNFTLKIRSTKLEDSAMYFCASSLRVNNEQFFGPGTRLTVL.